The sequence of this TCR beta chain was determined in a study of blood T cell repertoires in COVID-19 (dated by TCRdb to 2018 to 2021). Regarding the research as a whole: Collaborator samples came from the United States, Italy and Spain and covered acute and convalescent phases of COVID-19. The dataset comprised deeply sampled blood TCRbeta repertoires from subjects exposed to, actively infected with, or recovered from COVID-19. Nearly every sample came with metadata listing a de-identified subject ID, COVID-19 status, age in years and sex. The samples were drawn from two sources: the first 160 participants of the ongoing ImmuneRACE study, and 950 to 1,500 subjects contributed by 6 global collaborators. Where available, HLA class I and class II types were taken from metadata supplied by the sample provider and were not determined by assay-based typing. The repertoires were released in a freely available public database intended as a resource for research on the immune response to SARS-CoV-2. The prospective study material was composed of cDNA or gDNA derived from T cells, B-cell-depleted T cells, or PBMCs. Study-wide findings and limitations: The amount of clinical and demographic metadata varied by source and participant and was provided uncurated.

There are 14 amino acids in the CDR3, from cysteine to phenylalanine inclusive. Solely the CDR3 DNA is kept, with 42 bases framed from the first base. Trimming takes 3 bases off V and 7 bases off J; junction bases not matched to a gene: 6. The germline V gene provides CDR1 KGHSH and CDR2 LQKENI. In Seattle, one collaborating source enrolled patients while the infection was active and tracked those patients longitudinally over the course of disease. The collaborating institutions used their own protocols to collect whole blood in K2EDTA tubes. For TCRbeta analysis, collaborator samples were shipped as frozen whole blood, as isolated PBMCs, or as DNA extracted from either sample type. Notes on this clone: Its antigen is not yet known. The record has no base qualities; no much larger clone is one base away.

The immunoSEQ Assay, a bias-controlled multiplex PCR, was used to amplify TCRbeta CDR3 regions from genomic DNA. The study's own analysis went as follows. The number of nucleated cells in each sample was estimated from the amplification of reference gene primers within the assay. To quantify the absolute abundance of each unique TCRbeta CDR3 rearrangement, sequence reads were collapsed and filtered. Productive Simpson clonality was computed per sample as the square root of Simpson's diversity index over productive rearrangements. TCRdb took this table from immuneACCESS and kept in-frame rearrangements with V and J called. Such tables lack part of the clones; where checked against another copy, unresolved V genes explain under half of the gap, and the rest is unexplained. From that table come the V and J calls and clone size; the DNA was used to work out D and trimming. This sample gives 150,000 to 200,000 clones in total; approximately 92% of them show up just once. The ten largest clones capture 4.8% of the sample.

This chain joins TRBV18 to TRBJ1-3, and 7 junctional nucleotides match TRBD1. Sequencing was performed on peripheral blood. The source of this sequence is a man under 40 with COVID-19, enrolled during active disease. In nucleotide form, the sequence is TGTGCCAGCTCACCCGACAGGGAAGGGAACACCATATATTTT. The translation is CASSPDREGNTIYF.